This T cell receptor beta chain was captured in a study of PD-1 blockade in classical Hodgkin lymphoma. Data came from immunoSEQ multiplex PCR; TCRdb stores just in-frame clones and leaves some out. The data contain 100,000 or so clones, around 90% of them singletons. As concerns this clone: Its antigen is unidentified. Other DNA sequences in the same sample also yield this CDR3.

Study observations and caveats: Healthy donors were reported to have higher baseline TCR diversity than newly diagnosed patients. No one has yet defined what causes the repertoire differences, which may be disease activity or prior therapy.

As to time point: cycle 4 day 1 (C4D1), after less than seven weeks of nivolumab. Each patient's relapse followed autologous stem cell transplantation, and brentuximab vedotin exposure varied. After removal of 4 bases from V and 5 bases from J, the junction contained 6 bases not matched to a gene. The CDR3 totals 15 residues. From germline, CDR1 is SGHRS and CDR2 YFSETQ. V usage is TRBV5-1 and J usage is TRBJ2-1; 10 nucleotides align to TRBD2. The clonotype was recovered from a human donor with classical Hodgkin lymphoma. This specimen was peripheral blood mononuclear cells (PBMCs), taken before the fourth cycle of nivolumab. Here the CDR3 reads CASSPGTSVDNEQFF. CDR3 bases: TGCGCCAGCAGCCCCGGGACTAGCGTCGACAATGAGCAGTTCTTC.